A selection of T cell receptor beta chains follows, all from one sample in a study of cytotoxic CD8 clonotypes in ibrutinib-treated CLL. Some clones are missing from TCRdb's copy, which holds only in-frame ones; the method was immunoSEQ multiplex PCR. The sample lists about 130,000 clones, roughly 76% occurring once. Material: PBMCs, obtained after 24 months of ibrutinib treatment. These TCRs come from a human donor with chronic lymphocytic leukemia. Both conserved end residues are part of each CDR3. The order of the fields is D gene, J gene, V gene, clone size, CDR3 DNA, CDR3 protein. A D gene is named only where the DNA matches it firmly. Expanded clones are given a class, and other clones once, few, many or no size at all.

d_gene: .; j_gene: TRBJ1-2; v_gene: TRBV5-6; abundance: .; CDR3nt: TGTGCCAGCAGCCGACCAGGACGTGGCTACACCTTC; CDR3aa: CASSRPGRGYTF
d_gene: TRBD1; j_gene: TRBJ1-1; v_gene: TRBV6-5; abundance: .; CDR3nt: TGTGCCAGCAGCCCCAGGGGGCGCCGGGCTGAAGCTTTCTTT; CDR3aa: CASSPRGRRAEAFF
d_gene: .; j_gene: TRBJ2-1; v_gene: TRBV18; abundance: .; CDR3nt: TGTGCCAGCTCACCACCTAGCGGTAGCTCCTACAATGAGCAGTTCTTC; CDR3aa: CASSPPSGSSYNEQFF
d_gene: .; j_gene: TRBJ1-1; v_gene: TRBV5-4; abundance: .; CDR3nt: TGTGCCAGCAGCCAAGAACAGGGAACTGAAGCTTTCTTT; CDR3aa: CASSQEQGTEAFF
d_gene: .; j_gene: TRBJ1-5; v_gene: TRBV27; abundance: .; CDR3nt: TGTGCCAGCAGTTGGGATAGGGACACTCAGCCCCAGCATTTT; CDR3aa: CASSWDRDTQPQHF
d_gene: TRBD2; j_gene: TRBJ2-5; v_gene: TRBV6-5; abundance: .; CDR3nt: TGTGCCAGCAGACAACTAGCGGCCCAAGAGACCCAGTACTTC; CDR3aa: CASRQLAAQETQYF
d_gene: TRBD1; j_gene: TRBJ2-3; v_gene: TRBV2; abundance: .; CDR3nt: TGTGCCAGCAGAGGACAGGGCACAGATACGCAGTATTTT; CDR3aa: CASRGQGTDTQYF
d_gene: TRBD1; j_gene: TRBJ2-7; v_gene: TRBV10-3; abundance: .; CDR3nt: TGTGCCATCAGTGAGAGGACAGGGGGAAGAGACGAGCAGTACTTC; CDR3aa: CAISERTGGRDEQYF
d_gene: TRBD2; j_gene: TRBJ2-3; v_gene: TRBV2; abundance: .; CDR3nt: TGTGCCAGCAGTGAAGCTCCCTCCCCGGGACTAGGAACGCAGTATTTT; CDR3aa: CASSEAPSPGLGTQYF
d_gene: TRBD2; j_gene: TRBJ2-7; v_gene: TRBV27; abundance: .; CDR3nt: TGTGCCAGCAGTAGACTAGCGGCGTCCTACGAGCAGTACTTC; CDR3aa: CASSRLAASYEQYF
d_gene: .; j_gene: TRBJ2-2; v_gene: TRBV6-6; abundance: .; CDR3nt: TGTGCCAGCACCCCCTCGCGGAGAGCCGGGGAGCTGTTTTTT; CDR3aa: CASTPSRRAGELFF
d_gene: .; j_gene: TRBJ1-1; v_gene: TRBV5-1; abundance: .; CDR3nt: TGCGCCAGCAGCTTGGTTGGGGGGAACGCTTTCTTT; CDR3aa: CASSLVGGNAFF
d_gene: TRBD1; j_gene: TRBJ1-5; v_gene: TRBV7-2; abundance: few; CDR3nt: TGTGCCAGCAGCTTAGTGGGGACAGAAATCAATCAGCCCCAGCATTTT; CDR3aa: CASSLVGTEINQPQHF
d_gene: TRBD1; j_gene: TRBJ2-7; v_gene: TRBV28; abundance: few; CDR3nt: TGTGCCAGCAGTTTAAGGGGGCAGCAGTACTTC; CDR3aa: CASSLRGQQYF
d_gene: .; j_gene: TRBJ2-1; v_gene: TRBV6-6; abundance: .; CDR3nt: TGTGCCAGCAGTTACTCGGGGCGGGGGCCCTACAATGAGCAGTTCTTC; CDR3aa: CASSYSGRGPYNEQFF
d_gene: .; j_gene: TRBJ2-1; v_gene: TRBV19; abundance: .; CDR3nt: TGTGCCAGTAGTCCCCCGGTTGGTGAGCAGTTCTTC; CDR3aa: CASSPPVGEQFF
d_gene: .; j_gene: TRBJ2-7; v_gene: TRBV19; abundance: .; CDR3nt: TGTGCCAGTAGTCCGCGACAGAGCTCCTACGAGCAGTACTTC; CDR3aa: CASSPRQSSYEQYF
d_gene: .; j_gene: TRBJ1-3; v_gene: TRBV7-2; abundance: .; CDR3nt: TGTGCCAGCAGCTTAGCAAGTACAGGATACTCTGGAAACACCATATATTTT; CDR3aa: CASSLASTGYSGNTIYF
d_gene: .; j_gene: TRBJ1-1; v_gene: TRBV5-6; abundance: .; CDR3nt: TGTGCCAGCACCCGGTGGGGTGATGAAGCTTTCTTT; CDR3aa: CASTRWGDEAFF
d_gene: TRBD1; j_gene: TRBJ1-1; v_gene: TRBV28; abundance: .; CDR3nt: TGTGCCAGTCGGGGACAGGCCGAAGCTTTCTTT; CDR3aa: CASRGQAEAFF
d_gene: .; j_gene: TRBJ1-4; v_gene: TRBV4-2; abundance: .; CDR3nt: TGTGCCAGCAGCCGCGGGTGGCAGGGAAATGAAAAACTGTTTTTT; CDR3aa: CASSRGWQGNEKLFF
d_gene: .; j_gene: TRBJ2-3; v_gene: TRBV4-1; abundance: .; CDR3nt: TGCGCCAGCAGCCAAGAGTTCAACACAGATACGCAGTATTTT; CDR3aa: CASSQEFNTDTQYF